This T cell receptor beta chain came from a study of vaccination and CD4 T cells after COVID-19. At the level of the study: Ranging from 14 to 241, the interval between dose two and post-vaccine sampling had a median of approximately 77 days. Every culture used as a control got a CEFX pool, an HIV-1 Nef pool, or no peptide.

The treatment is: approximately nine-day PBMC culture with coronavirus spike peptide pools or control peptides (ViraFEST assay). This clonotype has more than one count but fewer than ten. Its antigen remains unidentified. The Oncomine TCR Beta short-read assay was applied to DNA of cultured CD4+ T cells. In TCRdb, the PCR reads were re-called with MiXCR into one record per CDR3 protein. The sample has about 5,600 distinct CDR3 sequences, less than 50% seen once. V was cut by 7 bases and J by 5 bases, with 16 bases left in between. This CDR3 is built from 14 residues. In germline, CDR1 is MNHNS, CDR2 SASEGT.

The receptor comes from a human donor who had recovered from COVID-19. The chain employs TRBV6-1 and TRBJ2-3; D assignment may be TRBD1 or TRBD2 (5 bases each). The sequencing input was CD4+ T cells from blood, cultured in vitro. In DNA form, the CDR3 reads TGTGCCAGCACGGTGGGGGTCACTGGAGATACGCAGTATTTT. Translation gives CASTVGVTGDTQYF.